Listed below are T cell receptor beta chains from one sample, sequenced in a study of blood T cell repertoires in COVID-19. The data were produced by immunoSEQ multiplex PCR, yet TCRdb's version contains in-frame clones alone and is incomplete. The sample holds roughly 260,000 clones; more than 70% are singletons and the top ten take 2.3%. The sequenced sample was peripheral blood. These receptors came from a woman in her 50s with acute or convalescent COVID-19. CDR3s include the opening cysteine and the closing phenylalanine or tryptophan. The D gene is left open where the match is weak. A clone size is listed for some rows: how often the clone was seen (once, few, many), or a class if it is expanded.

V	size	D	J	DNA	CDR3
TRBV28	-	TRBD1	TRBJ2-5	TGTGCCAGCCAAAAATACAGGGGGCTCGGGGAGACCCAGTACTTC	CASQKYRGLGETQYF
TRBV4-3	-	-	TRBJ1-3	TGCGCCAGCAGCCAAGTTCCAACGAGCTCTGGAAACACCATATATTTT	CASSQVPTSSGNTIYF
TRBV27	few	-	TRBJ1-6	TGTGCCAGCAGTTTAAGGGGAAGGGATTCACCCCTCCACTTT	CASSLRGRDSPLHF
TRBV5-1	-	TRBD1	TRBJ2-5	TGCGCCAGCAGCTCCACAGGGGGCGCGGGTGAAGGAGAGACCCAGTACTTC	CASSSTGGAGEGETQYF
TRBV20-1	-	TRBD1	TRBJ2-7	TGCAGTGCTATTGACCCGGACAGGGGGCAGCGGGCGCCCGCCTACGAGCAGTACTTC	CSAIDPDRGQRAPAYEQYF
TRBV28	-	-	TRBJ1-4	TGTGCCAGCAGCCTTGACAGTAATGAAAAACTGTTTTTT	CASSLDSNEKLFF
TRBV7-2	few	-	TRBJ1-2	TGTGCCAGCAGCTTAGGGGCCTCGGGGGGGCATGGCTACACCTTC	CASSLGASGGHGYTF
TRBV7-3	-	TRBD2	TRBJ2-1	TGTGCCAGCAGCTTAGGACTAGCGGGACCCCCTGGGAATGAGCAGTTCTTC	CASSLGLAGPPGNEQFF
TRBV5-4	-	-	TRBJ2-2	TGTGCCAGCAGCTTCAGGGTAAACACCGGGGAGCTGTTTTTT	CASSFRVNTGELFF
TRBV20-1	-	-	TRBJ1-1	TGCAGTGCCACCAGAAACACTGAAGCTTTCTTT	CSATRNTEAFF
TRBV27	few	TRBD1	TRBJ1-5	TGTGCCAGCAGGGGGCCGGCACAGGGGGCAGGCAATCAGCCCCAGCATTTT	CASRGPAQGAGNQPQHF
TRBV19	-	-	TRBJ2-1	TGTGCCAGTAGTACAGCCCTCCGGCTGCAGACGAGGATCAATGAGCAGTTCTTC	CASSTALRLQTRINEQFF
TRBV7-3	once	TRBD2	TRBJ2-2	TGTGCCAGCAGCTCGGGACTAGCGGGTACCGGGGAGCTGTTTTTT	CASSSGLAGTGELFF
TRBV28	many	-	TRBJ2-7	TGTGCCAGCAGGCCGTGGGGGGACCCCTACGAGCAGTACTTC	CASRPWGDPYEQYF
TRBV15	-	-	TRBJ1-3	TGTGCCATGGGGGGCTCTGGAAACACCATATATTTT	CAMGGSGNTIYF
TRBV28	few	-	TRBJ2-1	TGTGCCAGCGGGAGGTCGGACAATGAGCAGTTCTTC	CASGRSDNEQFF
TRBV19	once	-	TRBJ1-2	TGTGCCAGTAGTATTCGTAACTATGGCTACACCTTC	CASSIRNYGYTF
TRBV7-3	-	-	TRBJ1-5	TGTGCCAGCAGCTTAACGCGGGGTCAGCCCCAGCATTTT	CASSLTRGQPQHF
TRBV10-3	once	-	TRBJ1-5	TGTGCCATCCGAGCAAATAGCAATCAGCCCCAGCATTTT	CAIRANSNQPQHF
TRBV27	once	-	TRBJ1-1	TGTGCCAGCAGTTCCCTCGAGCGGGGGAACACTGAAGCTTTCTTT	CASSSLERGNTEAFF
TRBV10-3	once	TRBD1	TRBJ2-1	TGTGCCATCAGTGAGGCGGGACAGGGACGTTACAATGAGCAGTTCTTC	CAISEAGQGRYNEQFF
TRBV18	-	-	TRBJ1-1	TGTGCCAGCTCACTTGACAGGAACACTGAAGCTTTCTTT	CASSLDRNTEAFF
TRBV5-1	-	-	TRBJ1-3	TGCGCCAGCAGCTTGGCGTCCTCGAGCTCTGGAAACACCATATATTTT	CASSLASSSSGNTIYF
TRBV9	-	-	TRBJ2-1	TGTGCCAGCAGCGAGACTGTGCACAATGAGCAGTTCTTC	CASSETVHNEQFF
TRBV9	-	-	TRBJ2-1	TGTGCCAGCAGCCCCAGAGGGCCCTACAATGAGCAGTTCTTC	CASSPRGPYNEQFF
TRBV28	-	-	TRBJ1-6	TGTGCCAGCAGACAGGTTGTGCATTCACCCCTCCACTTT	CASRQVVHSPLHF
TRBV7-6	-	TRBD1	TRBJ1-4	TGTGCCAGCAGCTTGGGACAGCATGAAAAACTGTTTTTT	CASSLGQHEKLFF
TRBV18	-	TRBD2	TRBJ2-3	TGTGCCAGCTCACCGACCCGAGCGGGAGGGGTCTCGGCAGATACGCAGTATTTT	CASSPTRAGGVSADTQYF
TRBV2	-	-	TRBJ1-5	TGTGCCAGCACGGGGGAAGGCAATCAGCCCCAGCATTTT	CASTGEGNQPQHF
TRBV19	-	TRBD1	TRBJ2-1	TGTGCCTCCTCTTGGGACAGGTACAATGAGCAGTTCTTC	CASSWDRYNEQFF
TRBV10-3	-	TRBD1	TRBJ2-3	TGTGCCATCAGCGGGACAGGGGGATTGGATACGCAGTATTTT	CAISGTGGLDTQYF
TRBV5-4	-	-	TRBJ1-2	TGTGCCAGCAGGGACGGCGGGGGGCACTATGGCTACACCTTC	CASRDGGGHYGYTF
TRBV15	-	TRBD1	TRBJ2-2	TGTGCCACCCATTCCGGGACAGGGGGCACCGGGGAGCTGTTTTTT	CATHSGTGGTGELFF
TRBV20-1	-	TRBD2	TRBJ2-7	TGCAGTGCTGGACTAGCGTACGAGCAGTACTTC	CSAGLAYEQYF
TRBV6-5	-	TRBD2	TRBJ2-5	TGTGCCAGCGCGAGACTAGCGGGAGTTTCAGAGACCCAGTACTTC	CASARLAGVSETQYF
TRBV7-2	few	-	TRBJ2-5	TGTGCCAGCAGCTTCAACCAAGAGACCCAGTACTTC	CASSFNQETQYF
TRBV15	-	TRBD1	TRBJ2-7	TGTGCCACCAGCAGAGGGGACAGTTCCTACGAGCAGTACTTC	CATSRGDSSYEQYF
TRBV3-1/TRBV3-2	-	-	TRBJ2-7	TGTGCCAGCAGCCAAGAATTCCCGGGTCGGGGTAACGAGCAGTACTTC	CASSQEFPGRGNEQYF
TRBV28	-	TRBD1	TRBJ2-1	TGTGCCAGCCCGCCGGACAGGCAATACAATGAGCAGTTCTTC	CASPPDRQYNEQFF
TRBV30	-	TRBD1	TRBJ2-5	TGTGCCTGGAGCACACCAGGGGGCAAGGAGACCCAGTACTTC	CAWSTPGGKETQYF
TRBV6-1	-	TRBD2	TRBJ2-7	TGTGCCAGCAGCGAAAAGGAGCGGGGGAGGGGTTACGAGCAGTACTTC	CASSEKERGRGYEQYF
TRBV28	-	-	TRBJ1-2	TGTGCCAGCAGTTTAACCCCCTCGGGGGGAGCCTATGGCTACACCTTC	CASSLTPSGGAYGYTF
TRBV7-9	-	TRBD2	TRBJ2-1	TGTGCCAGCAGCCTAGTAGTTTCCGGGACTAGCGGGAGCAATGAGCAGTTCTTC	CASSLVVSGTSGSNEQFF
TRBV11-2	-	-	TRBJ1-1	TGTGCCAGCAGCTTAGATCGGGCGGGGCGAGCTTTCTTT	CASSLDRAGRAFF
TRBV6-6	-	-	TRBJ1-5	TGTGCCAGCAGTTACTCGTCCGACAGCCACAATCAGCCCCAGCATTTT	CASSYSSDSHNQPQHF
TRBV9	-	-	TRBJ1-5	TGTGCCAGCAGCGCGGGACTGATCGGCAATCAGCCCCAGCATTTT	CASSAGLIGNQPQHF
TRBV5-5	-	-	TRBJ1-1	TGTGCCAGCAGCCTTTGGAGCGGGGCTACTGAAGCTTTCTTT	CASSLWSGATEAFF
TRBV29-1	-	TRBD1	TRBJ2-5	TGCAGCGTTTTCACAGGGGGCCAAGAGACCCAGTACTTC	CSVFTGGQETQYF
TRBV10-3	-	TRBD2	TRBJ2-1	TGTGCCACGGATACCGGGACTAGCGGGATAAATGAGCAGTTCTTC	CATDTGTSGINEQFF
TRBV30	-	TRBD1	TRBJ1-1	TGTGCCTGTAAGGGACAGTTGAACACTGAAGCTTTCTTT	CACKGQLNTEAFF
TRBV19	-	TRBD2	TRBJ2-1	TGTGCCAGTGGGGGGGAGGGGACCCCCGGCAATGAGCAGTTCTTC	CASGGEGTPGNEQFF
TRBV6-2/TRBV6-3	once	-	TRBJ1-1	TGTGCCAGCAGTTACGCGGGGCCCCTGAACACTGAAGCTTTCTTT	CASSYAGPLNTEAFF
TRBV7-9	-	-	TRBJ1-1	TGTGCCAGCAGCTTTGGACAGACTGAAGCTTTCTTT	CASSFGQTEAFF
TRBV5-1	-	-	TRBJ1-1	TGCGCCAGCAGCTTGGCCAGGGACACTGAAGCTTTCTTT	CASSLARDTEAFF